The clone carrying this TCR beta chain was detected only a few times. Antigen: not known. The CDR3 end is not reached by the read, which stops 3 residues before it; the germline J gene fills it in. This specimen includes other DNA sequences encoding the same CDR3. Equal genomic DNA amounts from CVID and control samples were sequenced. Repertoires were generated with immunoSEQ multiplex PCR, while TCRdb's copy carries only in-frame clones and drops some. The profile covers about 30,000 clones, none occurring a single time. Reduced serum IgG, IgA and/or IgM plus specific antibody deficiency defined CVID. Replacement immunoglobulin had been given to every CVID subject for at least one year. The record originates from a study of T cell clonality in common variable immunodeficiency. The study, taken as a whole, reports: Fewer deletions and N-nucleotide insertions were reportedly seen in common variable immunodeficiency TCR beta sequences. Compared with healthy controls, CVID subjects showed increased TCRbeta clonality, mostly in about a third.

The CDR3 runs to 13 residues. Germline lookup yields CDR1 SGHTA and CDR2 FQGNSA. V trimming: 8 bases; J trimming: 6 bases; junction bases outside the gene matches: 9. Material for sequencing was peripheral blood mononuclear cells. The V gene is TRBV7-2, the J gene TRBJ2-7; TRBD2 matches at 8 bases. The receptor was isolated from a human donor with common variable immunodeficiency. CDR3 DNA (partial): TGTGCCAGCGGTGGTACGGGGGGGCGCGAG. The encoded protein is CASGGTGGRE. The complete CDR3 sequence is CASGGTGGREQYF.